This T cell receptor (beta chain) is from a study of T cells after yellow fever vaccination. This clonotype has only a few counts. Antigen: not known. This CDR3 has 13 amino acids. With V trimmed by 6 bases and J by 2 bases, 1 base remained unmatched. Per germline, CDR1 DFQATT and CDR2 SNEGSKA (reference sequence). The study's findings and limits: Researchers cautioned that FACS-sorted repertoires could harbor abundant clonotypes contaminating from the bulk population.

TCRdb fed the 5' RACE reads into MiXCR, producing one record per CDR3 protein. This table holds approximately 510,000 distinct CDR3 sequences, 21% found once. The receptor's source is a man aged 18 to 30 who received the YFV17D yellow fever vaccine. The source was PBMCs, collected roughly 23 days after the first yellow fever vaccination. The V gene is TRBV20-1, the J gene TRBJ2-3; 11 bases line up with TRBD2. Here the CDR3 reads CSATSGTTDTQYF. CDR3 DNA: TGCAGTGCGACTAGCGGGACCACAGATACGCAGTATTTT.